This entry concerns a single T cell receptor beta chain. Its matching antigen is unknown. From germline, CDR1 is SQVTM and CDR2 ANQGSEA. J was trimmed by 8 bases and V by 6 bases; bases with no gene match: 4. The CDR3 extends over 11 amino acids. The data stem from a study of OX40 agonist ivuxolimab in advanced cancers. In the study overall: While on treatment, patients had intravenous ivuxolimab at 0.01 to 10 mg/kg every 2 weeks. Study-wide results and limits: Compared with others, partial responders at 0.1-3.0 mg/kg displayed clonal expansion among the lowest. The antigens recognized by the expanded peripheral T cells, that is their antigen specificity, were not determined. Also present in some nonresponders was a low level of normalized T-cell clonal expansion.

Clones were sequenced by immunoSEQ multiplex PCR, and TCRdb holds only the in-frame ones, with some missing. The sample consists of 35,000 to 45,000 clones, 75% to 90% of them appearing once. The rearrangement links TRBV29-1 to TRBJ1-2; 9 bases line up with TRBD1. This sample comprised CD4+ or CD8+ T cells sorted from blood, obtained in a trial of the OX40 agonist ivuxolimab. This TCR was recovered from an adult with an advanced solid tumor such as melanoma, head and neck, liver or kidney cancer. The CDR3 loop is CSVGTGRGYTF. As DNA, the CDR3 is TGCAGCGTGGGGACAGGGCGCGGCTACACCTTC. The whole variable domain, filled in from reference TRBV29-1 and TRBJ1-2, reads SAVISQKPSRDICQRGTSLTIQCQVDSQVTMMFWYRQQPGQSLTLIATANQGSEATYESGFVIDKFPISRPNLTFSTLTVSNMSPEDSSIYLCSVGTGRGYTFGSGTRLTVV.